This T cell receptor beta chain is drawn from a study of early stage breast cancer tumors. Study summary: About 80% of the 16 invasive tumors were ER+, PR+ and HER2-. Samples were sequenced at about 10-fold average coverage. Study-wide results and caveats: Tumors had approximately 2.7-fold higher T cell density and higher clonality than adjacent normal breast tissue. Most shared enriched TCRB sequences were commonly generated ones.

The CDR3 is 16 amino acids. CDR1 is MNHEY and CDR2 is SMNVEV in the germline V gene (reference sequence). The germline V and J ends were trimmed by 3 bases and 5 bases, with 16 bases remaining between them. Clones were read by immunoSEQ multiplex PCR, and TCRdb kept only the in-frame ones, dropping some. The sample includes 25,000 to 35,000 clones, around 67% of them seen just once. As concerns this clone: Its antigen is undetermined.

Sequenced sample: blood. This receptor was identified in a person aged 40 to 49 with breast cancer. The rearrangement links TRBV27 to TRBJ1-4, with D possibly being TRBD1 (6 bases). DNA of the CDR3: TGTGCCAGCAGTTTTTCAGCCGACAGGATCAATGAAAAACTGTTTTTT. It is translated as CASSFSADRINEKLFF.